In its sample, the clone carrying this TCR beta chain was seen once. Its antigen is unidentified. PCR employed 60 Vbeta and 13 Jbeta primers. Sequencing was performed with immunoSEQ multiplex PCR; in TCRdb, only in-frame clones are kept and a portion is missing. The sample yields about 99,000 clones, approximately 66% seen once. These data are taken from a study of cytomegalovirus exposure and HLA in healthy donors. Regarding the study as a whole: Analysis was performed later, and it showed HLA-associated TCR beta chains to be more clonally expanded than equally common others. Previous analysis showed most TCR beta V segments were productive about 87% or about 30% of the time.

The CDR3 is made up of 12 amino acids. The V gene lost 0 bases and the J gene lost 4 bases, with 3 bases spanning the gap. Germline loops: CDR1 GTSNPN, CDR2 SVGIG (reference sequence). J is TRBJ2-2 and V is TRBV30; D ambiguous. Material: PBMCs. The TCR sequence derives from a woman aged 45 to 65 in good health and CMV-seronegative. For the CDR3, the DNA is TGTGCCTGGAGTGTAGCCACCGGGGAGCTGTTTTTT. Encoded protein: CAWSVATGELFF.